Presented here are 18 T cell receptor beta chains from one specimen sequenced in a study of blood T cell repertoires in COVID-19. TCRdb's table, derived via immunoSEQ multiplex PCR, lists solely in-frame clones and lacks some. Of some 300,000 clones listed, about 91% are singletons. The material sequenced was peripheral blood. These receptors were taken from a woman in her thirties who had recovered from COVID-19.

This chain joins TRBV27 and TRBJ2-7; 8 bases fit TRBD2. Germline lookup yields CDR1 MNHEY and CDR2 SMNVEV (reference sequence). The CDR3 is 15 residues long. V gave up 8 bases and J gave up 2 bases; unmatched junction bases: 11. For the CDR3, the DNA is TGTGCCAGCCGACCCCGGGGGGGCAGAACCTACGAGCAGTACTTC. This translates into CASRPRGGRTYEQYF.

The chain joins TRBV28 to TRBJ1-6; 8 nucleotides line up with TRBD1. Germline V CDR1 and CDR2: MDHEN, SYDVKM. CDR3 size: 16 residues. V shed 4 bases and J 10 bases; nucleotides not matched to a gene: 12. The DNA of the CDR3 is TGTGCCAGCAGTTCCCCTACAGGGGGTCAAAAGTCACCCCTCCACTTT. Translated, it gives CASSSPTGGQKSPLHF.

A few counts support this clone. V usage is TRBV10-3 and J usage is TRBJ2-2; D is perhaps TRBD1 (5 bases). This CDR3 contains 16 residues. V lost 0 bases and J 4 bases, leaving 12 bases between the germline ends. Germline V lookup: CDR1 ENHRY, CDR2 SYGVKD. CDR3 in amino acids: CAISESSGKRTGELFF. The CDR3, as DNA: TGTGCCATCAGTGAGTCGTCAGGGAAACGCACCGGGGAGCTGTTTTTT.

The chain carries TRBV12-3 or TRBV12-4 and TRBJ2-1, with 7 bases matching TRBD2. The CDR3 is 12 amino acids. With 5 bases clipped from V and 11 bases from J, the junction kept 6 bases outside the gene matches. CDR3 region: CASSQTSAKQFF. The DNA for the CDR3 is TGTGCCAGCAGTCAAACTAGCGCCAAGCAGTTCTTC.

The gene calls are TRBV3-1 (or the pseudogene TRBV3-2) and TRBJ1-2; possibly TRBD1 for D (6 bases). The CDR3 length is 17 residues. With 4 bases removed from V and 0 bases from J, the gap between germline ends came to 18 bases. CDR1 is LGHDT, CDR2 YNNKEL, per germline (reference sequence). CDR3 bases: TGTGCCAGCAGCCTTGGACTAGGGGGGTTCACTAACTATGGCTACACCTTC. Residues: CASSLGLGGFTNYGYTF.

The chain recombines TRBV18 with TRBJ1-2; unclear D gene. This CDR3 spans 15 amino acids. V shed 6 bases and J shed 3 bases, with 17 bases lying between them. Germline CDR1 and CDR2: KGHSH and LQKENI. Here the CDR3 reads CASSTRRPRDYGYTF. The CDR3 DNA sequence: TGTGCCAGCTCGACCCGGCGGCCAAGAGACTATGGCTACACCTTC.

The chain has TRBV19 and TRBJ1-1; D remains unclear. The V end lost 5 bases, the J end lost 1 base, and 8 bases lay between the germline ends. This CDR3 is 13 amino acids long. Germline CDR1 and CDR2: LNHDA and SQIVND (reference sequence). The CDR3 DNA sequence: TGTGCCAGTAGTGTTTACAGGAACACTGAAGCTTTCTTT. It specifies CASSVYRNTEAFF.

The rearrangement uses TRBV28 and TRBJ2-1, with a tentative D call TRBD1 (5 bases). Trimming pared 5 bases from V and 1 base from J, leaving 18 bases between. Germline assignment: CDR1 MDHEN and CDR2 SYDVKM. The CDR3 is 17 residues long. This chain's CDR3 is CASSLLRQLLSYNEQFF. CDR3 DNA: TGTGCCAGCAGTCTATTAAGACAGCTCCTTTCCTACAATGAGCAGTTCTTC.

CDR3 nucleotides: TGTGCCAGCAGTATCATTACAGGGAAATATGGCTACACCTTC. It encodes CASSIITGKYGYTF. The genes are TRBV28 and TRBJ1-2; D is perhaps TRBD1 (6 bases). The germline CDR1 and CDR2 sequences are MDHEN and SYDVKM. There are 14 residues in the CDR3. Trimming removed 5 bases from V and 5 bases from J, with 15 bases in between.

The V call is TRBV7-9, the J call TRBJ2-1; D is possibly TRBD2 (6 bases). CDR1 is SEHNR, CDR2 FQNEAQ, per germline (reference sequence). V lost 5 bases and J 7 bases, leaving 12 bases between the germline ends. This CDR3 region has 13 residues. In DNA form, the CDR3 reads TGTGCCAGCAGCCCGACTAGTAAGAATGAGCAGTTCTTC. Its translation is CASSPTSKNEQFF.

V gene TRBV4-3 combines with J gene TRBJ1-3, with TRBD1 matching 8 bases. The CDR3 has 14 residues. V dropped 3 bases and J dropped 4; count of bases not matched to a gene: 2. Germline V CDR1 and CDR2: LGHNA, YSLEER. CDR3 in DNA: TGCGCCAGCAGCCACGGGACAGGCGGAAACACCATATATTTT. Encoded protein: CASSHGTGGNTIYF.

The chain recombines TRBV6-5 with TRBJ1-1; D unclear. CDR1 and CDR2 from the germline V gene are MNHEY and SVGAGI. V was pared by 7 bases and J by 1 base, with 10 bases between. The CDR3 consists of 13 residues. As DNA, the CDR3 is TGTGCCAGCACCGAGGGAGCGAACACTGAAGCTTTCTTT. This gives the protein CASTEGANTEAFF.

This clone was detected only a few times. The chain recombines TRBV7-9 with TRBJ1-2; no clear D gene. V gave up 1 base and J gave up 0 bases, with 15 bases separating them. Germline V CDR1 and CDR2: SEHNR, FQNEAQ (reference sequence). This CDR3 spans 17 amino acids. CDR3 sequence (DNA): TGTGCCAGCAGCTTAGGGGCAGATAGATCCTCTAACTATGGCTACACCTTC. Amino acids: CASSLGADRSSNYGYTF.

This sequence joins TRBV7-9 and TRBJ2-3, with 7 bases matching TRBD1. The CDR3 is 15 residues long. Germline V gene sequence: CDR1 SEHNR, CDR2 FQNEAQ (reference sequence). J lost 4 bases, V lost 6 bases, and 10 bases had no gene match. CDR3 protein: CASSLPGQSPDTQYF. Written as DNA, the CDR3 is TGTGCCAGCAGTCTCCCGGGACAGTCCCCAGATACGCAGTATTTT. Looking up the rest from reference TRBV7-9 and TRBJ2-3 gives the full variable domain: DTGVSQNPRHKITKRGQNVTFRCDPISEHNRLYWYRQTLGQGPEFLTYFQNEAQLEKSRLLSDRFSAERPKGSFSTLEIQRTEQGDSAMYLCASSLPGQSPDTQYFGPGTRLTVL.

The chain uses TRBV15 and TRBJ1-5; D not certain. Germline CDR1 reads LNHNV; CDR2 reads YYDKDF (reference sequence). The CDR3 consists of 14 residues. Trimming left V 1 base short and J 11 bases short, with 15 bases between. This CDR3 reads CATSRVTEVGAQHF. The CDR3 DNA is TGTGCCACCAGCAGAGTAACGGAAGTGGGAGCCCAGCATTTT.

The chain joins TRBV9 to TRBJ2-5; D uncertain. Trimming stripped 4 bases from V and 3 bases from J, with 16 bases between. This CDR3 has 15 amino acids. Germline values: CDR1 SGDLS, CDR2 YYNGEE. This CDR3 reads CASSPTSYPEETQYF. Written as DNA, the CDR3 is TGTGCCAGCAGCCCAACCTCCTACCCCGAAGAGACCCAGTACTTC.

Of note for this clone: This sample also contains other DNA sequences that code for the same CDR3. This chain links TRBV12-3 or TRBV12-4 with TRBJ1-4; D not resolved. V was trimmed by 3 bases and J by 7 bases, leaving 3 bases between them. The CDR3 loop spans 11 amino acids. CDR3 loop: CASSFSEKLFF. The CDR3 coding sequence is TGTGCCAGCAGTTTCAGTGAAAAACTGTTTTTT.

The chain carries TRBV10-3 and TRBJ2-7, with D perhaps matching TRBD1 (5 bases). Trimming cost V 5 bases and J 1 base, with 9 bases left between them. The germline gives CDR1 ENHRY, CDR2 SYGVKD. CDR3 length equals 13 residues. Here the CDR3 reads CAISQTESYEQYF. The DNA for the CDR3 is TGTGCCATCAGTCAGACAGAGTCCTACGAGCAGTACTTC.